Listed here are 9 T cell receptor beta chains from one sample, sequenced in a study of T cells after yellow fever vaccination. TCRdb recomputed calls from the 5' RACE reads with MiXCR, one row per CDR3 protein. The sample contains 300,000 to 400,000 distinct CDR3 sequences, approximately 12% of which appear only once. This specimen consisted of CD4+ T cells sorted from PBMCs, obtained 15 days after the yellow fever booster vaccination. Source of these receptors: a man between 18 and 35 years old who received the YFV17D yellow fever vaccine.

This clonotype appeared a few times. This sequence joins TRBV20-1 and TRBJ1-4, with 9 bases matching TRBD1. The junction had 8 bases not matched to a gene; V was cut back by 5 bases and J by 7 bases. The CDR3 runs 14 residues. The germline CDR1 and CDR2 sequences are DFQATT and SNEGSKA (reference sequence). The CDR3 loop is CSAPHRGRGEKLFF. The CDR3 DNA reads TGCAGTGCTCCCCACAGGGGGCGGGGTGAAAAACTGTTTTTT.

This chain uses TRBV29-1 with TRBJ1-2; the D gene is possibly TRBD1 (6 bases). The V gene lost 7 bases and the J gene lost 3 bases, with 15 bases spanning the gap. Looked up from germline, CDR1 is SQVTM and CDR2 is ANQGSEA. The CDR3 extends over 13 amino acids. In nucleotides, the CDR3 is TGCAGCGCTAAGGACAGATATGACTATGGCTACACCTTC. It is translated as CSAKDRYDYGYTF.

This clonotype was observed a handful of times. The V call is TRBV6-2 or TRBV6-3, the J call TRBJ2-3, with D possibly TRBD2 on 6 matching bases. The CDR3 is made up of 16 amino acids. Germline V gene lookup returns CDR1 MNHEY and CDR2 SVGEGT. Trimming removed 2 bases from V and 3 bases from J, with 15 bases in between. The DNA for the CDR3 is TGTGCCAGCAGTTACCGGGGACTCCCCGCGACAGATACGCAGTATTTT. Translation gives CASSYRGLPATDTQYF.

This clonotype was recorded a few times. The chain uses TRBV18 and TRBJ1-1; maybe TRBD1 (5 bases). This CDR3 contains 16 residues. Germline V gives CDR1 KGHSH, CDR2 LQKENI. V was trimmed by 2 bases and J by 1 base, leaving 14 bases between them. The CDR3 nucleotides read TGTGCCAGCTCACCATGGGGCACTAACGAGAACACTGAAGCTTTCTTT. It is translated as CASSPWGTNENTEAFF.

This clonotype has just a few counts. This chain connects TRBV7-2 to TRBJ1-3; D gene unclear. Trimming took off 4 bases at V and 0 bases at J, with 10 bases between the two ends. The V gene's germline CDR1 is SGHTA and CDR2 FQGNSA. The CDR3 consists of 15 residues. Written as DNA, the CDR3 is TGTGCCAGCAGCTCACAAACAACCTCTGGAAACACCATATATTTT. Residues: CASSSQTTSGNTIYF.

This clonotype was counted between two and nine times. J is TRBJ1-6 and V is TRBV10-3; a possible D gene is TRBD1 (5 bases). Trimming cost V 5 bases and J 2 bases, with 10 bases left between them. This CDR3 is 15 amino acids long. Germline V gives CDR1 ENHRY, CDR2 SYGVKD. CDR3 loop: CAISRGTAYNSPLHF. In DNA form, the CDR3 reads TGTGCCATCAGTAGAGGGACGGCCTATAATTCACCCCTCCACTTT.

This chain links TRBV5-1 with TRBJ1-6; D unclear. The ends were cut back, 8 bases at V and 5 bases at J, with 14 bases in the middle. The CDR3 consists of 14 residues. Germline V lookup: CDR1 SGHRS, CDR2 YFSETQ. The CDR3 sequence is CARTVPLDNSPLHF. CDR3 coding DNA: TGCGCCAGAACGGTACCTCTGGATAATTCACCCCTCCACTTT.

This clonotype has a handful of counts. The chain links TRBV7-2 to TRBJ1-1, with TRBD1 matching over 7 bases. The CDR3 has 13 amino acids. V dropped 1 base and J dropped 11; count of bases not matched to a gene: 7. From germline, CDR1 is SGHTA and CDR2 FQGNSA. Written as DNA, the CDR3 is TGTGCCAGCAGCTTAGACGGACAGGTCTGGGCTTTCTTT. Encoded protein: CASSLDGQVWAFF.

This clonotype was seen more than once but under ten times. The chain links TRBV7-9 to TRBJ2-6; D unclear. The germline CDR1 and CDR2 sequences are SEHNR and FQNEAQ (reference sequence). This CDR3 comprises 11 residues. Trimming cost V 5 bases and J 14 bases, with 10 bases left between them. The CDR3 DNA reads TGTGCCAGCAGCCACCAAGACATCCTGACTTTC. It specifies CASSHQDILTF.